This is a list of T cell receptor beta chains from one sample in a study of blood T cell repertoires in COVID-19. Sequenced by immunoSEQ multiplex PCR; TCRdb stores in-frame clones only, minus some. The table has about 200,000 clones, approximately 91% seen once. Input material: peripheral blood. The receptors originated from a man aged 45 to 65 with COVID-19, enrolled during active disease. CDR3s include the opening cysteine and the closing phenylalanine or tryptophan. Fields, in order: CDR3 length, D gene, clone size, V gene, J gene, CDR3 protein, CDR3 DNA. D genes are given only for firm matches. Expanded clones get a size class; other rows say once, few or many, or leave the size out.

length: 12; D: TRBD1; size: .; V: TRBV12-3/TRBV12-4; J: TRBJ2-7; CDR3: CASSSTGDEQYF; DNA: TGTGCCAGCAGTTCGACAGGGGACGAGCAGTACTTC
length: 14; D: TRBD2; size: .; V: TRBV6-6; J: TRBJ2-3; CDR3: CASSYSRGGDTQYF; DNA: TGTGCCAGCAGTTACTCGCGGGGGGGAGATACGCAGTATTTT
length: 11; D: .; size: few; V: TRBV5-8; J: TRBJ2-3; CDR3: CASSRTDTQYF; DNA: TGTGCCAGCAGTAGAACAGATACGCAGTATTTT
length: 15; D: TRBD2; size: .; V: TRBV9; J: TRBJ2-1; CDR3: CASSVEASGYNEQFF; DNA: TGTGCCAGCAGCGTAGAGGCTAGCGGGTACAATGAGCAGTTCTTC
length: 15; D: .; size: .; V: TRBV6-2/TRBV6-3; J: TRBJ2-1; CDR3: CASSPTSFKYNEQFF; DNA: TGTGCCAGCAGTCCGACTAGTTTCAAGTACAATGAGCAGTTCTTC
length: 18; D: TRBD1; size: .; V: TRBV3-1/TRBV3-2; J: TRBJ1-5; CDR3: CASSPKGARVRCNQPQHF; DNA: TGTGCCAGCAGCCCGAAGGGGGCGCGAGTTAGATGCAATCAGCCCCAGCATTTT
length: 19; D: TRBD2; size: .; V: TRBV7-9; J: TRBJ2-1; CDR3: CASSLVRPSSGRNYNEQFF; DNA: TGTGCCAGCAGCTTAGTACGGCCGTCTAGCGGGAGGAATTATAATGAGCAGTTCTTC
length: 16; D: .; size: .; V: TRBV9; J: TRBJ2-2; CDR3: CASSVEEGASTGELFF; DNA: TGTGCCAGCAGCGTAGAGGAGGGGGCAAGTACCGGGGAGCTGTTTTTT
length: 16; D: TRBD2; size: .; V: TRBV6-1; J: TRBJ2-1; CDR3: CASSGWTSGSKDEQFF; DNA: TGTGCCAGCAGTGGTTGGACTAGCGGGAGTAAGGATGAGCAGTTCTTC
length: 13; D: .; size: .; V: TRBV2; J: TRBJ1-3; CDR3: CASSEEGTHTIYF; DNA: TGTGCCAGCAGTGAAGAAGGGACTCACACCATATATTTT
length: 15; D: TRBD1; size: .; V: TRBV24-1; J: TRBJ2-2; CDR3: CATSDYRGQVGELFF; DNA: TGTGCCACCAGTGACTACAGGGGGCAGGTCGGGGAGCTGTTTTTT
length: 17; D: TRBD2; size: .; V: TRBV7-9; J: TRBJ2-5; CDR3: CASSLGAGGGLAETQYF; DNA: TGTGCCAGCAGCTTGGGCGCCGGCGGGGGGCTGGCAGAGACCCAGTACTTC
length: 15; D: .; size: .; V: TRBV5-6; J: TRBJ1-1; CDR3: CASSYNRVRNSEAFF; DNA: TGTGCCAGCAGCTACAACAGGGTGAGGAACTCTGAAGCTTTCTTT
length: 16; D: .; size: once; V: TRBV5-1; J: TRBJ1-1; CDR3: CASSGGDTARGTEAFF; DNA: TGCGCCAGCAGCGGTGGGGACACCGCCCGGGGCACTGAAGCTTTCTTT
length: 12; D: TRBD1; size: .; V: TRBV3-1/TRBV3-2; J: TRBJ2-1; CDR3: CASRGRGNEQFF; DNA: TGTGCCAGCAGGGGCAGGGGGAATGAGCAGTTCTTC
length: 14; D: .; size: .; V: TRBV7-6; J: TRBJ2-3; CDR3: CASSSRTSTDTQYF; DNA: TGTGCCAGCAGCTCCCGGACTTCCACAGATACGCAGTATTTT
length: 15; D: TRBD1; size: .; V: TRBV5-1; J: TRBJ1-1; CDR3: CASSLGQGPNTEAFF; DNA: TGCGCCAGCAGCTTAGGACAGGGGCCGAACACTGAAGCTTTCTTT
length: 15; D: TRBD2; size: .; V: TRBV27; J: TRBJ2-1; CDR3: CASSFLAGATGEQFF; DNA: TGTGCCAGCAGTTTTCTAGCGGGGGCCACTGGGGAGCAGTTCTTC
length: 13; D: .; size: .; V: TRBV18; J: TRBJ2-5; CDR3: CASSPGEMETQYF; DNA: TGTGCCAGCTCACCGGGAGAAATGGAGACCCAGTACTTC
length: 14; D: .; size: .; V: TRBV7-6; J: TRBJ2-5; CDR3: CASSLGASRETQYF; DNA: TGTGCCAGCAGCTTAGGAGCTAGCAGGGAGACCCAGTACTTC
length: 12; D: .; size: .; V: TRBV6-5; J: TRBJ1-1; CDR3: CASARLNTEAFF; DNA: TGTGCCAGCGCGCGTTTGAACACTGAAGCTTTCTTT
length: 12; D: TRBD1; size: few; V: TRBV12-3/TRBV12-4; J: TRBJ2-7; CDR3: CASSSDRYEQYF; DNA: TGTGCCAGCAGCTCGGACAGGTACGAGCAGTACTTC
length: 14; D: .; size: few; V: TRBV4-2; J: TRBJ1-5; CDR3: CASSQETKHQPQHF; DNA: TGTGCCAGCAGCCAAGAGACAAAACATCAGCCCCAGCATTTT
length: 12; D: .; size: .; V: TRBV15; J: TRBJ2-3; CDR3: CATGQGLDTQYF; DNA: TGTGCCACCGGTCAGGGGTTAGATACGCAGTATTTT
length: 15; D: TRBD2; size: few; V: TRBV18; J: TRBJ2-3; CDR3: CASSPRAGDTDTQYF; DNA: TGTGCCAGCTCACCGCGAGCGGGAGATACAGATACGCAGTATTTT
length: 14; D: .; size: .; V: TRBV24-1; J: TRBJ2-5; CDR3: CATSDRGNGETQYF; DNA: TGTGCCACCAGTGACAGGGGAAATGGAGAGACCCAGTACTTC
length: 14; D: TRBD2; size: once; V: TRBV5-4; J: TRBJ2-1; CDR3: CASSSPRGVNEQFF; DNA: TGTGCCAGCAGCTCCCCTCGGGGGGTAAATGAGCAGTTCTTC
length: 16; D: TRBD1; size: .; V: TRBV3-1/TRBV3-2; J: TRBJ1-2; CDR3: CASSPQGSRGLAGYTF; DNA: TGTGCCAGCAGCCCACAGGGGAGCAGGGGCCTTGCCGGCTACACCTTC
length: 15; D: TRBD1; size: .; V: TRBV2; J: TRBJ1-5; CDR3: CASSETYRGQQPQHF; DNA: TGTGCCAGCAGTGAAACCTACAGGGGGCAGCAGCCCCAGCATTTT
length: 15; D: TRBD2; size: .; V: TRBV7-7; J: TRBJ2-2; CDR3: CASSFSGTVTGELFF; DNA: TGTGCTAGCAGCTTTAGCGGGACTGTAACCGGGGAGCTGTTTTTT
length: 15; D: .; size: .; V: TRBV9; J: TRBJ2-7; CDR3: CASSVATDRTYEQYF; DNA: TGTGCCAGCAGCGTAGCTACGGACAGAACCTACGAGCAGTACTTC
length: 14; D: .; size: once; V: TRBV11-2; J: TRBJ2-5; CDR3: CASSLRAIQETQYF; DNA: TGTGCCAGCAGCTTGCGGGCGATCCAAGAGACCCAGTACTTC
length: 14; D: TRBD1; size: .; V: TRBV28; J: TRBJ1-5; CDR3: CASIRDRGNQPQHF; DNA: TGTGCCAGTATCCGGGACAGGGGCAATCAGCCCCAGCATTTT
length: 11; D: .; size: .; V: TRBV19; J: TRBJ1-1; CDR3: CASSKGFGAFF; DNA: TGTGCCAGTAGTAAGGGGTTTGGAGCTTTCTTT
length: 16; D: TRBD1; size: .; V: TRBV5-8; J: TRBJ1-5; CDR3: CASSFSWTGVNQPQHF; DNA: TGTGCCAGCAGCTTCTCCTGGACAGGCGTCAATCAGCCCCAGCATTTT
length: 16; D: TRBD1; size: .; V: TRBV25-1; J: TRBJ2-3; CDR3: CASSESWSVWQGALYF; DNA: TGTGCCAGCAGTGAATCTTGGTCGGTTTGGCAGGGGGCATTGTATTTT
length: 14; D: .; size: .; V: TRBV28; J: TRBJ1-1; CDR3: CASSLRQVIAEAFF; DNA: TGTGCCAGCAGTTTAAGGCAGGTGATCGCTGAAGCTTTCTTT
length: 15; D: .; size: .; V: TRBV7-9; J: TRBJ2-1; CDR3: CASSLSLPSYNEQFF; DNA: TGTGCCAGCAGCTTATCACTACCTTCCTACAATGAGCAGTTCTTC
length: 13; D: .; size: .; V: TRBV29-1; J: TRBJ1-1; CDR3: CSGKNQENTEAFF; DNA: TGCAGCGGAAAGAATCAGGAAAACACTGAAGCTTTCTTT
length: 15; D: TRBD2; size: .; V: TRBV2; J: TRBJ2-1; CDR3: CASSETSVGYNEQFF; DNA: TGTGCCAGCAGTGAGACTAGCGTAGGCTACAATGAGCAGTTCTTC
length: 15; D: TRBD1; size: .; V: TRBV5-1; J: TRBJ2-1; CDR3: CASSAGQGTYNEQFF; DNA: TGCGCCAGCAGCGCAGGACAGGGCACCTACAATGAGCAGTTCTTC
length: 18; D: .; size: .; V: TRBV4-3; J: TRBJ1-5; CDR3: CASSQQLGAGAGNQPQHF; DNA: TGCGCCAGCAGCCAACAGCTAGGCGCAGGGGCTGGCAATCAGCCCCAGCATTTT
length: 13; D: .; size: .; V: TRBV18; J: TRBJ1-1; CDR3: CASSPSKETEAFF; DNA: TGTGCCAGCTCACCAAGTAAGGAGACTGAAGCTTTCTTT
length: 13; D: .; size: .; V: TRBV7-9; J: TRBJ2-7; CDR3: CASSLEQSYEQYF; DNA: TGTGCCAGCAGCTTAGAGCAATCCTACGAGCAGTACTTC
length: 13; D: .; size: .; V: TRBV3-1/TRBV3-2; J: TRBJ1-1; CDR3: CASSQERSAKAFF; DNA: TGTGCCAGCAGCCAAGAGAGGTCGGCTAAAGCTTTCTTT